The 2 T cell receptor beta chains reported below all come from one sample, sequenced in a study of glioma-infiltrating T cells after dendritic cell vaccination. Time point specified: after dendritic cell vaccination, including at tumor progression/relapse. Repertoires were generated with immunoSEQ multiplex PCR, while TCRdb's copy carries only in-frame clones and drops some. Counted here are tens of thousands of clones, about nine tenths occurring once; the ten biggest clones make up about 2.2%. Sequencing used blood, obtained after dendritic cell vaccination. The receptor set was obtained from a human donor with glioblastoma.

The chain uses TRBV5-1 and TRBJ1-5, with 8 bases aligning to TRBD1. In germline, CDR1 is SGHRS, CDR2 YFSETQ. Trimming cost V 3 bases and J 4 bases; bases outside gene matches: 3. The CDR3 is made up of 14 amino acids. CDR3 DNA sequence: TGCGCCAGCAGCTCCGGACAGGGTAATCAGCCCCAGCATTTT. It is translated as CASSSGQGNQPQHF.

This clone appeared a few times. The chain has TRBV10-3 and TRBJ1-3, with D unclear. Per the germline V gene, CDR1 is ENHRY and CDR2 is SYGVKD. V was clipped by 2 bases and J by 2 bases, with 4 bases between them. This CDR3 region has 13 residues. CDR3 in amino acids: CAISEHTGNTIYF. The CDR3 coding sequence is TGTGCCATCAGTGAGCACACTGGAAACACCATATATTTT.